These T cell receptor beta chains were read from a single sample in a study of blood T cell repertoires in COVID-19. Sequenced by immunoSEQ multiplex PCR; TCRdb stores in-frame clones only, minus some. The top ten hold 2.6% of the sample, which has approximately 300,000 clones, roughly nine tenths seen once. Sequenced input: PBMCs or T cells enriched from blood (not recorded which). These receptors came from a man in his sixties who had recovered from COVID-19. CDR3s include the opening cysteine and the closing phenylalanine or tryptophan. Fields, in order: CDR3 protein, CDR3 DNA, clone size, J gene, V gene, D gene. D genes are given only for firm matches. Part of the rows lack a size; the others show once, few, many or a class for expanded clones.

CASSGSSFRSYEQYF TGTGCCAGCAGCGGCTCCTCATTCCGCTCCTACGAGCAGTACTTC - TRBJ2-7 TRBV3-1/TRBV3-2 -
CASSYLQGEKLFF TGTGCCAGCAGTTATTTGCAGGGTGAAAAACTGTTTTTT - TRBJ1-4 TRBV6-5 -
CASSSGVNRNTIYF TGTGCCAGCAGCTCAGGGGTTAATAGAAACACCATATATTTT - TRBJ1-3 TRBV7-9 -
CASSVEAGPPYNEQFF TGTGCCAGCAGCGTAGAGGCGGGACCGCCCTACAATGAGCAGTTCTTC - TRBJ2-1 TRBV9 -
CASSTPGQGDEQYF TGTGCCAGCAGCACGCCGGGACAGGGCGACGAGCAGTACTTC - TRBJ2-7 TRBV5-4 TRBD1
CSVATGNTIYF TGCAGCGTTGCCACTGGAAACACCATATATTTT - TRBJ1-3 TRBV29-1 -
CASSQRGGTSGIDTGELFF TGTGCCAGCAGTCAAAGGGGAGGGACTAGCGGGATCGACACCGGGGAGCTGTTTTTT once TRBJ2-2 TRBV2 TRBD2
CASRLKAGGLQPQHF TGTGCCAGCAGACTGAAAGCGGGGGGGCTACAGCCCCAGCATTTT - TRBJ1-5 TRBV6-5 -
CASTDSGLPRGGSEAFF TGCGCCAGCACCGACTCCGGGCTCCCTAGGGGGGGTAGTGAAGCTTTCTTT - TRBJ1-1 TRBV10-2 -
CASSLGQGVSDTQYF TGTGCCAGCAGCTTGGGACAGGGCGTATCAGATACGCAGTATTTT once TRBJ2-3 TRBV11-3 TRBD1
CASSGTSGTGELFF TGTGCCAGCAGCGGGACTAGCGGCACCGGGGAGCTGTTTTTT - TRBJ2-2 TRBV6-5 TRBD2
CASRETGTGISKQYF TGTGCCAGCAGGGAAACCGGGACAGGGATCTCTAAGCAGTACTTC once TRBJ2-7 TRBV2 TRBD1
CASNSRDRYNKQYF TGTGCCAGCAACTCCCGGGACAGGTATAATAAGCAGTACTTC - TRBJ2-7 TRBV6-5 TRBD1
CASSFSTGELFF TGTGCCAGCAGCTTTAGCACCGGGGAGCTGTTTTTT - TRBJ2-2 TRBV7-9 -
CASSQRLGERGYEQYF TGTGCCAGCAGCCAAAGGTTAGGGGAAAGGGGCTACGAGCAGTACTTC - TRBJ2-7 TRBV7-6 -
CSASEGAYEQYF TGCAGTGCTAGTGAGGGAGCCTACGAGCAGTACTTC - TRBJ2-7 TRBV20-1 -
CASRPQGFSGYTF TGTGCCAGCAGACCACAGGGATTCTCTGGCTACACCTTC - TRBJ1-2 TRBV12-3/TRBV12-4 -
CASSPRGTYEQYF TGTGCCAGCTCACCACGGGGCACCTACGAGCAGTACTTC - TRBJ2-7 TRBV18 -
CASSYSYRESNSPLHF TGTGCCAGCAGTTACTCTTACAGGGAGTCTAATTCACCCCTCCACTTT - TRBJ1-6 TRBV6-5 -
CASSPGQVAYEQYF TGCGCCAGCAGCCCGGGACAGGTCGCCTACGAGCAGTACTTC - TRBJ2-7 TRBV5-1 TRBD1
CASSSIGGWTEAFF TGTGCCAGCAGTTCGATCGGGGGTTGGACTGAAGCTTTCTTT - TRBJ1-1 TRBV6-5 -
CASTRTASSYEQYF TGTGCCAGCACCAGGACAGCGTCCTCCTACGAGCAGTACTTC - TRBJ2-7 TRBV2 -
CASSQDWSAYNSPLHF TGCGCCAGCAGCCAAGATTGGTCAGCCTATAATTCACCCCTCCACTTT - TRBJ1-6 TRBV4-3 -
CAWSLASVEQFF TGTGCCTGGAGTCTAGCTAGCGTTGAGCAGTTCTTC once TRBJ2-1 TRBV30 -
CATSRGHPGTVSEKLFF TGTGCCACCAGCAGAGGCCACCCAGGGACTGTGAGTGAAAAACTGTTTTTT once TRBJ1-4 TRBV15 -
CASIRDRSYTEAFF TGTGCCAGCATACGCGACAGGTCATACACTGAAGCTTTCTTT - TRBJ1-1 TRBV6-6 -
CSAHRSQAEAFF TGCAGCGCACACAGGAGTCAGGCTGAAGCTTTCTTT once TRBJ1-1 TRBV29-1 -
CASSLGGLKNGDEQFF TGTGCTAGCAGCTTAGGCGGGCTTAAAAATGGCGATGAGCAGTTCTTC few TRBJ2-1 TRBV7-7 -
CASTGQGGQGYTF TGCGCCAGCACGGGACAAGGGGGCCAAGGCTACACCTTC - TRBJ1-2 TRBV5-1 TRBD1
CASSTGTGPSTNEKLFF TGTGCCAGCTCGACCGGGACAGGCCCCTCAACTAATGAAAAACTGTTTTTT - TRBJ1-4 TRBV2 TRBD1
CASSLAGGAADTQYF TGTGCCAGCAGCTTGGCAGGGGGCGCCGCTGATACGCAGTATTTT - TRBJ2-3 TRBV5-4 TRBD1
CASSQRTGNEKLFF TGTGCCAGCAGCCAACGGACAGGGAATGAAAAACTGTTTTTT - TRBJ1-4 TRBV3-1/TRBV3-2 TRBD1
CATRDTPENIQYF TGTGCCACCCGGGACACGCCGGAAAACATTCAGTACTTC - TRBJ2-4 TRBV27 -
CASSQWWDRGNTIYF TGTGCCAGCAGCCAATGGTGGGACAGAGGAAACACCATATATTTT - TRBJ1-3 TRBV11-2 TRBD1
CASQGGDLTDTQYF TGTGCCAGTCAAGGGGGGGACCTCACAGATACGCAGTATTTT once TRBJ2-3 TRBV6-5 -
CASRGGGGTGGPNSGNTIYF TGTGCCAGCAGAGGCGGGGGGGGGACAGGGGGCCCCAACTCTGGAAACACCATATATTTT - TRBJ1-3 TRBV28 TRBD1
CASSLRVNEKLFF TGTGCCAGCAGCTTGCGGGTGAATGAAAAACTGTTTTTT - TRBJ1-4 TRBV11-1 -
CSVHTGPNQPQHF TGCAGCGTGCATACAGGTCCCAATCAGCCCCAGCATTTT - TRBJ1-5 TRBV29-1 -
CASSIATGKPYEQYF TGTGCCAGTAGTATAGCGACAGGGAAGCCCTACGAGCAGTACTTC - TRBJ2-7 TRBV19 TRBD1
CASSISGTVNYGYTF TGTGCCAGTAGTATATCGGGGACAGTTAACTATGGCTACACCTTC - TRBJ1-2 TRBV19 TRBD1
CASSPGPTEGYGYTF TGTGCCAGCAGCCCCGGACCTACCGAGGGCTATGGCTACACCTTC - TRBJ1-2 TRBV7-2 -
CASSRSGLAGETYEQYF TGCGCCAGCAGCCGATCAGGACTAGCGGGAGAGACTTACGAGCAGTACTTC - TRBJ2-7 TRBV4-1 TRBD2
CASNQAATDTQYF TGTGCCAGCAACCAAGCGGCCACAGATACGCAGTATTTT - TRBJ2-3 TRBV5-4 -